This T cell receptor (beta chain) stems from a study of blood T cell repertoires in COVID-19. Background on the study: The United States, Italy and Spain provided the acute and convalescent COVID-19 samples.

Seattle patients were enrolled during active infection and followed longitudinally. The protocol was immunoSEQ multiplex PCR, while the TCRdb copy is restricted to in-frame clones and leaves out a portion. The sample lists about 49,000 clones, 80% to 90% seen once, with around 2.2% in the top ten. Germline lookup yields CDR1 LNHDA and CDR2 SQIVND (reference sequence). The CDR3 is 15 amino acids. Trimming shortened V by 4 bases and J by 4 bases, and 16 bases separated the two germline ends. This clonotype originated in a woman of 80 years or more with COVID-19, enrolled during active disease. The rearrangement uses TRBV19 and TRBJ1-2, with a possible D match to TRBD1 (6 bases). What was sequenced was peripheral blood. The CDR3 coding sequence is TGTGCCAGTAGTAGCACCCAGACAGGTCTCTATGGCTACACCTTC. It is translated as CASSSTQTGLYGYTF.